This T cell receptor (beta chain) was sequenced for a study of T cell repertoires in cytomegalovirus infection. Study in general: From public TCR beta signatures came an indication of both CMV infection and matching HLA type.

This clonotype has ten or more counts. Its matching antigen is unknown. TCRdb independently ran MiXCR on the reads; one entry per CDR3 protein. The sample lists 110,000 to 150,000 distinct CDR3 sequences, 5.5% to 8% seen once, with approximately 19% in the top ten. V lost 5 bases, J lost 2 bases, and 17 bases lay in between. The germline gives CDR1 SGHTA, CDR2 FQGNSA. The CDR3 is made up of 16 amino acids. Overall study findings and caveats: Within the response measured ex vivo, HLA-C-restricted CMV-specific TCR beta clonotypes were dominant. The cumulative frequency of public TCR beta families distinguished individuals who carried CMV together with the relevant HLA.

V gene TRBV7-2 combines with J gene TRBJ2-3; D might be TRBD1 (6 bases). The clonotype originates from a human donor in good health (CMV status not recorded). Some clones in this sample may be carry-over from other donors' samples. Sample: PBMCs. CDR3 bases: TGTGCCAGCAGCCCCCTCTTAAGGACAGACACAGATACGCAGTATTTT. It encodes CASSPLLRTDTDTQYF. Based on the CDR3 plus reference TRBV7-2 and TRBJ2-3, the full variable domain is GAGVSQSPSNKVTEKGKDVELRCDPISGHTALYWYRQSLGQGLEFLIYFQGNSAPDKSGLPSDRFSAERTGGSVSTLTIQRTQQEDSAVYLCASSPLLRTDTDTQYFGPGTRLTVL.